The 32 T cell receptor beta chains given below trace back to one sample, sequenced in a study of T cells expressing NK-cell markers (dated by TCRdb to about 2020). The protocol used for the library was 5' RACE. Sequencing instrument: Illumina HiSeq 2000. TCRdb reprocessed the reads and provides one entry for every CDR3 protein sequence; no DNA is given. Per the sample table, the count is approximately 110,000 distinct CDR3 sequences. The ten biggest clones cover roughly 20% of the sample. Sequencing was done on a sample of blood T cells: a sorted CD56 or NKG2C T cell subset, CD4+ or CD8+ T cells, or bulk PBMC T cells (not recorded which). All receptors derive from a woman between 18 and 70 years old in good health.

This chain connects TRBV9 to TRBJ1-2; there is no DNA to check the TCRdb D call of TRBD1. The CDR3 runs 14 residues. Germline values: CDR1 SGDLS, CDR2 YYNGEE. CDR3 protein: CASSVNVGGDGYTF.

Here the CDR3 reads CSAMGLAIEQYF. V is TRBV20-1 and J is TRBJ2-7; lacking DNA, the TRBD2 call made by TCRdb goes unchecked. Germline V gene data show CDR1 as DFQATT and CDR2 as SNEGSKA (reference sequence). The CDR3 runs to 12 residues.

The V gene is TRBV19, the J gene TRBJ1-1. Germline values: CDR1 LNHDA, CDR2 SQIVND (reference sequence). This CDR3 comprises 13 residues. CDR3 sequence reads: CASSATEVTEAFF.

The chain is built from TRBV20-1 and TRBJ2-5; checking the TCRdb D call of TRBD2 is not possible without DNA. The CDR3 runs 14 residues. The germline V gene has CDR1 DFQATT and CDR2 SNEGSKA (reference sequence). The CDR3 here is CSARGTSGLETQYF.

V is TRBV12-3 or TRBV12-4 and J is TRBJ2-7; TCRdb reports TRBD1, a call that lacks DNA to check it against. The CDR3 sequence is 15 residues long. The CDR3 loop is CASSLDRGAYYEQYF.

The V call is TRBV20-1, the J call TRBJ1-2; lacking DNA, the TRBD1 call made by TCRdb goes unchecked. The germline V gene has CDR1 DFQATT and CDR2 SNEGSKA (reference sequence). CDR3 length: 13 amino acids. The CDR3 protein is CSAGTGMIRSYTF.

The gene calls are TRBV4-1 and TRBJ2-1. The CDR3 runs to 16 residues. Germline-derived CDR1 and CDR2 are MGHRA and YSYEKL. CDR3 sequence: CASSQVPGSSYNEQFF.

V and J are TRBV20-1 and TRBJ1-1; TCRdb selects TRBD1, and the lack of DNA leaves this call unchecked. Germline CDR1 and CDR2: DFQATT and SNEGSKA (reference sequence). The CDR3 is 14 amino acids. The CDR3 sequence is CSPHPGQLVTEAFF.

The chain is built from TRBV11-2 and TRBJ2-2; the D call from TCRdb, TRBD2, cannot be confirmed without DNA. This CDR3 region has 15 residues. Germline CDR1 and CDR2: SGHAT and FQNNGV. The chain's CDR3 is CASSPGTSATGELFF.

This chain joins TRBV4-2 and TRBJ2-3; TCRdb outputs TRBD2, but without DNA this stays unchecked. The CDR3 loop spans 17 amino acids. Germline CDR1 LGHNA, CDR2 YNFKEQ. The CDR3 protein is CASSQDPEEGWADTQYF.

Here the CDR3 reads CSVEWGQGFPGYTF. This rearrangement joins TRBV29-1 to TRBJ1-2; TCRdb reports TRBD1, a call that lacks DNA to check it against. CDR3 length: 14 residues. CDR1 is SQVTM and CDR2 is ANQGSEA in the germline V gene.

The chain carries TRBV29-1 and TRBJ2-1; the D gene TCRdb calls, TRBD2, cannot be checked with no DNA. The CDR3 consists of 16 residues. Germline CDR1 is SQVTM and CDR2 is ANQGSEA. The CDR3 sequence: CSVDGVTGRLYNEQFF.

This sequence joins TRBV4-2 and TRBJ2-1; TCRdb calls TRBD1, which cannot be checked without DNA. Germline CDR1 LGHNA, CDR2 YNFKEQ. This CDR3 is 15 amino acids long. The CDR3 sequence: CASSQTPGAVYEQFF.

J is TRBJ2-7 and V is TRBV12-3 or TRBV12-4; TCRdb selects TRBD1, and the lack of DNA leaves this call unchecked. The CDR3 consists of 12 residues. The CDR3 loop reads CASSLIGGEQYF.

The chain uses TRBV5-6 and TRBJ2-3. The germline CDR1 and CDR2 sequences are SGHDT and YYEEEE. The CDR3 spans 12 residues. CDR3 in amino acids: CASSLDIPPQYF.

V gene TRBV6-5 combines with J gene TRBJ2-7. Germline CDR1 is MNHEY and CDR2 is SVGAGI. This CDR3 region has 17 residues. The CDR3 is CASSYPSTAAQIYEQYF.

V usage is TRBV27 and J usage is TRBJ1-2; without DNA, the TCRdb call of TRBD1 cannot be checked. This CDR3 is 17 amino acids long. The germline CDR1 and CDR2 sequences are MNHEY and SMNVEV (reference sequence). The CDR3: CASSSRWGRGQGYGYTF.

The chain joins TRBV6-4 to TRBJ2-1; TCRdb outputs TRBD2, but without DNA this stays unchecked. The CDR3 extends over 13 amino acids. In germline, CDR1 is MRHNA, CDR2 SNTAGT. CDR3 amino acids: CASSDGPSYEQFF.

The V gene is TRBV29-1, the J gene TRBJ1-2; the TCRdb D gene call, TRBD1, has no DNA to confirm it. The CDR3 consists of 13 residues. Looked up from germline, CDR1 is SQVTM and CDR2 is ANQGSEA. The CDR3 loop reads CSVVQGGFYGYTF.

V is TRBV9 and J is TRBJ2-7; TCRdb's D call, TRBD2, is unchecked because there is no DNA. The CDR3 has 14 residues. In germline, CDR1 is SGDLS, CDR2 YYNGEE. CDR3 residues: CASSSLAGTYEQYF.

The J gene is TRBJ2-7, the V gene TRBV5-1. The CDR3 has 14 amino acids. The germline V gene encodes CDR1 SGHRS and CDR2 YFSETQ. CDR3 sequence: CASSFWEFAYEQYF.

The gene calls are TRBV6-2 or TRBV6-3 and TRBJ2-1; TCRdb outputs TRBD2, but without DNA this stays unchecked. Germline V lookup: CDR1 MNHEY, CDR2 SVGEGT. The CDR3 length is 14 residues. The CDR3 sequence: CASRPSGSFHEQFF.

V and J are TRBV10-3 and TRBJ2-1. The CDR3 totals 12 residues. Germline-derived CDR1 and CDR2 are ENHRY and SYGVKD. CDR3 sequence reads: CAISESNNEQFF.

The chain employs TRBV6-5 and TRBJ2-6. Looked up from germline, CDR1 is MNHEY and CDR2 is SVGAGI. CDR3 length: 19 residues. Here the CDR3 reads CASSYSSVGWLSGANVLTF.

This chain uses TRBV21-1 with TRBJ2-7. TRBV21-1 is labeled a pseudogene. The CDR3 extends over 13 amino acids. The CDR3 spells CASSKKEGDEQYF.

The chain is built from TRBV29-1 and TRBJ2-3; TCRdb names TRBD2, which stays unverified in the absence of DNA. Germline CDR1 SQVTM, CDR2 ANQGSEA. This CDR3 contains 15 residues. The CDR3 here is CSVGPARASTDTQYF.

The chain couples TRBV6-4 to TRBJ2-1; the D call of TRBD1 rests on TCRdb alone, since no DNA is present to check it. Germline CDR1 reads MRHNA; CDR2 reads SNTAGT. The CDR3 totals 13 residues. The CDR3 protein is CASSEGEWNEQFF.

The J gene is TRBJ1-3, the V gene TRBV19. This CDR3 comprises 15 residues. Germline values: CDR1 LNHDA, CDR2 SQIVND (reference sequence). This chain's CDR3 is CASTETTISGNTIYF.

J is TRBJ2-7 and V is TRBV5-1; there is no DNA to check the TCRdb D call of TRBD1. This CDR3 region has 15 residues. Germline V lookup: CDR1 SGHRS, CDR2 YFSETQ. CDR3: CASSLAWGTLYEQYF.

The chain links TRBV7-9 to TRBJ2-7; no DNA is available, so the TRBD2 call from TCRdb remains unchecked. The length of the CDR3 is 15 residues. Germline V gene sequence: CDR1 SEHNR, CDR2 FQNEAQ (reference sequence). The CDR3: CASSLGLGLSYEQYF.

The J gene is TRBJ2-7, the V gene TRBV5-1; TCRdb designates TRBD1, a call that cannot be tested without DNA. CDR3 size: 15 residues. Germline V gives CDR1 SGHRS, CDR2 YFSETQ. The CDR3 sequence is CASSVGGPPTYEQYF.

This CDR3 reads CSVPLAGGGNEQFF. This chain uses TRBV29-1 with TRBJ2-1; TCRdb indicates TRBD2, and absent DNA this call remains unverified. The CDR3 is made up of 14 amino acids. CDR1 is SQVTM and CDR2 is ANQGSEA in the germline V gene.